This T cell receptor beta chain was identified during a study of shared clonotypes between healthy human individuals. In the study overall: The composition of the donors was a couple of women and a few men aged 18 to 49.

CD45RO-negative cells were positively selected for CCR7, leaving out terminally differentiated effector memory CD45RA+ cells. The study enrolled healthy HIV-negative adults without recent acute infections or vaccinations as donors. The test was conducted at deep level. Some 30,000 T cell genomes (about 0.2 ug DNA) went into each sorted-subset replicate. Produced via immunoSEQ multiplex PCR; TCRdb's table is partial and in-frame only. The sample includes more than 550,000 clones, around 92% seen only once; the top ten take about 24%. Looked up from germline, CDR1 is LGHNA and CDR2 is YSLEER. The CDR3 consists of 19 residues. V was clipped by 0 bases and J by 2 bases; unmatched bases: 12.

This sequence originates from a man aged 25 to 45 in good health. The rearrangement links TRBV4-3 to TRBJ2-1, with TRBD2 matching over 8 bases. The sample consisted of naive CD8+ T cells sorted from blood. The CDR3 region has the DNA TGCGCCAGCAGCCAAGACAGTGGTGGGGCGGGGGGAACCTACAATGAGCAGTTCTTC. Its protein product is CASSQDSGGAGGTYNEQFF.